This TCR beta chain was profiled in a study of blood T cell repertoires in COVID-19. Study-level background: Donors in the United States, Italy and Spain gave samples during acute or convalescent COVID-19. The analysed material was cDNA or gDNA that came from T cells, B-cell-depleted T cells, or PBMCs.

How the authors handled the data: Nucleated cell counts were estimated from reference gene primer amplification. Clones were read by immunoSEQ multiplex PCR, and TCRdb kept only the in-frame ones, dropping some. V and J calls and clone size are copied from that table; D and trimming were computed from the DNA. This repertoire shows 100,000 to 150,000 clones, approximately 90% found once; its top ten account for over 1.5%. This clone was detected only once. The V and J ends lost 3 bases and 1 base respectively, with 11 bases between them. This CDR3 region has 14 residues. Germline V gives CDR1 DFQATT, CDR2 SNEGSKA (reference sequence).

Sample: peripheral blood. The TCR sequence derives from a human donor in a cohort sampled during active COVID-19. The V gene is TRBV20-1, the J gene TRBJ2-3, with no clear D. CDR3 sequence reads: CSASGEIGTDTQYF. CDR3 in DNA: TGCAGTGCTAGTGGCGAGATCGGCACAGATACGCAGTATTTT.